A selection of T cell receptor beta chains follows, all from one sample in a study of graft-versus-host responses after intestinal transplantation. Antigens for these TCRs are unknown. TCRdb's table, derived via immunoSEQ multiplex PCR, lists solely in-frame clones and lacks some. The sample contains over 100,000 clones, approximately 92% of which appear only once. This specimen consisted of unstimulated CD4+ T cells sorted from spleen or lymph node cells, obtained before intestinal transplant. These receptors were collected from a human donor who received an intestinal transplant. Both conserved end residues are part of each CDR3. A D gene is named only where the DNA matches it firmly. Not all rows give a size; the values are once, few, many and, for expanded clones, a class.

v_call	cdr3_length	j_call	clone_size	d_call	cdr3_aa	cdr3_nt
TRBV29-1	12	TRBJ1-1	NA	NA	CSVENRENEAFF	TGCAGCGTTGAGAACAGGGAGAATGAAGCTTTCTTT
TRBV28	18	TRBJ2-7	NA	TRBD2	CASSSPGLAGRGSYEQYF	TGTGCCAGCAGCAGCCCCGGACTAGCGGGACGGGGCTCCTACGAGCAGTACTTC
TRBV18	17	TRBJ2-3	NA	NA	CASSPRQQRITSDTQYF	TGTGCCAGCTCACCACGGCAACAGCGGATAACTAGCGATACGCAGTATTTT
TRBV6-5	15	TRBJ2-1	NA	TRBD2	CASSGVGGPRNEQFF	TGTGCCAGCAGTGGAGTGGGAGGGCCCCGCAATGAGCAGTTCTTC
TRBV5-4	12	TRBJ2-1	NA	NA	CASSLNRNEQFF	TGTGCCAGCAGCTTGAACCGCAATGAGCAGTTCTTC
TRBV7-9	15	TRBJ2-7	NA	NA	CASSLLPDGAYEQYF	TGTGCCAGCAGCTTATTGCCGGACGGAGCCTACGAGCAGTACTTC
TRBV11-2	15	TRBJ2-7	once	NA	CASSKLSMSSYEQYF	TGTGCCAGCAGCAAACTCTCGATGAGCTCCTACGAGCAGTACTTC
TRBV7-3	15	TRBJ2-1	NA	NA	CASSLMVLSANEQFF	TGTGCCAGCAGCTTAATGGTGTTGAGCGCCAATGAGCAGTTCTTC
TRBV5-1	15	TRBJ2-7	NA	TRBD2	CASSFSAGGDYEQYF	TGCGCCAGCAGCTTTTCAGCGGGAGGCGACTACGAGCAGTACTTC
TRBV6-5	13	TRBJ1-3	NA	NA	CASTGSTRNTIYF	TGTGCCAGCACGGGCAGCACCCGAAACACCATATATTTT
TRBV5-1	15	TRBJ1-4	NA	NA	CASSLGQVSNEKLFF	TGCGCCAGCAGCTTGGGACAGGTTTCTAATGAAAAACTGTTTTTT